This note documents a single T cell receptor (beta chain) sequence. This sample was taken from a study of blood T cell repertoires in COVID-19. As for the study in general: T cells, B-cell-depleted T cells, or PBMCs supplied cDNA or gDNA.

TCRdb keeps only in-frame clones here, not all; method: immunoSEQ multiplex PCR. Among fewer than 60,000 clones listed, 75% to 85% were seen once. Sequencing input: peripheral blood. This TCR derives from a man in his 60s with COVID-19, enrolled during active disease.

The CDR3 loop is CASSLYGTRGTDTQYF. The CDR3 DNA is TGTGCCAGCAGCTTATATGGGACTAGGGGAACAGATACGCAGTATTTT. This chain connects TRBV7-3 to TRBJ2-3; TRBD2 aligns across 8 bases. This CDR3 has 16 amino acids. J was trimmed by 3 bases and V by 2 bases; bases with no gene match: 7. CDR1 and CDR2 from the germline V gene are SGHTA and FQGTGA.